The subject of this entry is one T cell receptor (beta chain). Its antigen is as yet unknown. The study reverse transcribed the entire isolated RNA, so it sequenced expressed TCRB transcripts. The data were produced by immunoSEQ multiplex PCR, yet TCRdb's version contains in-frame clones alone and is incomplete. The sample records 850,000 to 900,000 clones, about a sixth being singletons. The entry originates in a study of beta chain features in type 1 diabetes. Study-level points and caveats: The analysis here could not establish whether HLA type shapes TCRB rearrangement.

The CDR3 totals 15 residues. CDR1 and CDR2 from the germline V gene are SGHAT and FQNNGV. The trim removed 0 bases at V and 7 bases at J, leaving 7 bases unmatched. The specimen was naive CD4+ T cells from blood. V usage is TRBV11-2 and J usage is TRBJ1-2, with TRBD1 matching 8 bases. The clonotype was recovered from a woman aged 18-30 years in good health. The CDR3 loop reads CASSLDLGTGSGYTF. In nucleotides, the CDR3 is TGTGCCAGCAGCTTAGACTTGGGGACAGGTTCTGGCTACACCTTC.